A selection of T cell receptor beta chains follows, all from one sample in a study of patients and donors after allogeneic stem cell transplantation. Using its own MiXCR run on the RT-PCR reads, TCRdb lists one record per CDR3 protein. The repertoire holds about 230,000 distinct CDR3 sequences, roughly 14% seen once, with around a tenth in the top ten. What was sequenced was blood, either unsorted or a sorted T cell fraction (not recorded which). These receptors were obtained from a human donor who was either an allogeneic HSCT recipient or a stem cell or donor lymphocyte infusion donor (not recorded which). It is not recorded whose cells these are; they may come from a transplant donor. The CDR3 runs from the conserved cysteine through the conserved F or W. The order of the fields is clone size, J gene, V gene, D gene, CDR3 protein, CDR3 DNA. A D gene is named only where the DNA matches it firmly. Some rows have no size entry. The others give once, few or many, or a class for an expanded clone.

many | TRBJ2-5 | TRBV5-1 | TRBD2 | CASSPGLAGGETQYF | TGCGCCAGCAGCCCGGGACTAGCGGGAGGGGAGACCCAGTACTTC
many | TRBJ1-5 | TRBV2 | . | CASSEAQRGRSSNQPQHF | TGTGCCAGCAGTGAAGCGCAAAGGGGCAGAAGTAGCAATCAGCCCCAGCATTTT
many | TRBJ1-2 | TRBV12-3/TRBV12-4 | . | CASSLSGGPLGLLKGYTF | TGTGCCAGCAGTTTATCTGGAGGCCCGCTTGGTCTTTTGAAAGGCTACACCTTC
. | TRBJ2-1 | TRBV28 | TRBD2 | CASRGLAGAAYNEQFF | TGTGCCAGCAGGGGACTAGCGGGAGCGGCCTACAATGAGCAGTTCTTC
few | TRBJ2-7 | TRBV30 | . | CAWSVVGNGYEQYF | TGTGCCTGGAGTGTGGTGGGTAACGGTTACGAGCAGTACTTC
few | TRBJ2-2 | TRBV7-2 | TRBD1 | CASSLGQGTNTGELFF | TGTGCCAGCAGCTTGGGACAGGGCACGAACACCGGGGAGCTGTTTTTT
. | TRBJ2-7 | TRBV20-1 | TRBD2 | CSAEMAGGTDYEQYF | TGCAGTGCAGAGATGGCGGGGGGGACCGACTACGAGCAGTACTTC
. | TRBJ2-1 | TRBV5-6 | TRBD1 | CASSLPGQLHNEQFF | TGTGCCAGCAGCTTACCGGGACAGTTACACAATGAGCAGTTCTTC
many | TRBJ1-1 | TRBV29-1 | . | CSVVQGDTEAFF | TGCAGCGTTGTTCAGGGTGACACTGAAGCTTTCTTT
many | TRBJ2-1 | TRBV7-3 | TRBD2 | CASSYMREGLNEQFF | TGTGCCAGCAGCTACATGCGGGAGGGCCTCAATGAGCAGTTCTTC
. | TRBJ2-3 | TRBV20-1 | . | CSARDLQDTQYF | TGCAGTGCCAGGGACCTTCAGGATACGCAGTATTTT
. | TRBJ1-2 | TRBV13 | . | CASSLATGSGDYGYTF | TGTGCCAGCAGCTTAGCTACAGGGTCGGGGGACTATGGCTACACCTTC
many | TRBJ2-7 | TRBV5-5 | . | CASSYPLGSGREQYF | TGTGCCAGCAGCTACCCCCTTGGCAGCGGCCGAGAGCAGTACTTC
. | TRBJ2-1 | TRBV7-3 | TRBD2 | CASSFGVAGWASNEQFF | TGTGCCAGCAGCTTTGGGGTAGCGGGGTGGGCCTCCAATGAGCAGTTCTTC
. | TRBJ2-7 | TRBV20-1 | . | CSAKLTGTRGTYEQYF | TGCAGTGCTAAATTAACCGGGACTCGCGGGACCTACGAGCAGTACTTC
few | TRBJ1-2 | TRBV5-1 | TRBD1 | CASSYRQGEGYTF | TGCGCCAGCAGCTACCGACAGGGGGAAGGCTACACCTTC
many | TRBJ1-2 | TRBV4-1 | . | CASSLQLGPYGYTF | TGCGCCAGCAGCCTACAATTAGGACCTTATGGCTACACCTTC
few | TRBJ2-1 | TRBV24-1 | . | CATSDLKEGRNEQFF | TGTGCCACCAGTGATTTGAAGGAGGGGAGGAATGAGCAGTTCTTC
few | TRBJ1-6 | TRBV12-3/TRBV12-4 | TRBD1 | CASTLSGGSSISPLHF | TGTGCCAGCACCCTCTCAGGGGGGTCAAGCATTTCACCCCTCCACTTT
few | TRBJ2-1 | TRBV20-1 | TRBD2 | CSASPGAGGYNEQFF | TGCAGTGCCAGCCCAGGGGCGGGAGGTTACAATGAGCAGTTCTTC
few | TRBJ2-7 | TRBV23-1 | . | CASSQSSRDSYEQYF | TGCGCCAGCAGTCAATCGAGCAGGGACTCCTACGAGCAGTACTTC
few | TRBJ1-1 | TRBV12-3/TRBV12-4 | . | CASSVWDIHPKEAFF | TGTGCCAGCAGTGTATGGGACATCCACCCAAAGGAAGCTTTCTTT
. | TRBJ2-7 | TRBV6-2/TRBV6-3 | TRBD2 | CASSYSSGAYEQYF | TGTGCCAGCAGTTACTCTAGCGGGGCCTACGAGCAGTACTTC
. | TRBJ2-3 | TRBV4-2 | TRBD2 | CASRDLLGRGGTDTQYF | TGTGCCAGCAGAGACCTCCTAGGACGGGGGGGCACAGATACGCAGTATTTT
. | TRBJ1-1 | TRBV3-1 | . | CASSQFTEAFF | TGTGCCAGCAGCCAATTCACTGAAGCTTTCTTT
few | TRBJ2-7 | TRBV13 | . | CASTARGSDYEQYF | TGTGCCAGCACCGCCCGAGGGAGTGACTACGAGCAGTACTTC
. | TRBJ2-7 | TRBV3-1 | TRBD2 | CASSSPGGGEQYF | TGTGCCAGCAGCTCGCCGGGAGGAGGGGAGCAGTACTTC
. | TRBJ2-2 | TRBV2 | TRBD2 | CASRTGLAGGGTGELFF | TGTGCCAGCAGGACGGGACTAGCGGGAGGAGGGACCGGGGAGCTGTTTTTT
few | TRBJ2-3 | TRBV5-6 | . | CASSFLQIGTGRDTQYF | TGTGCCAGCAGCTTCCTACAGATCGGGACTGGGAGAGATACGCAGTATTTT
medium-sized | TRBJ2-1 | TRBV15 | . | CATSREADGGTYNEQFF | TGTGCCACCAGCAGAGAGGCTGACGGGGGAACCTACAATGAGCAGTTCTTC
. | TRBJ1-2 | TRBV28 | . | CASSLIGQPYGYTF | TGTGCCAGCAGTTTAATCGGACAGCCCTATGGCTACACCTTC
. | TRBJ2-5 | TRBV11-1 | TRBD2 | CASTNPAGLLQETQYF | TGTGCCAGCACAAACCCAGCGGGACTGCTTCAAGAGACCCAGTACTTC
. | TRBJ2-2 | TRBV3-1 | . | CASSQGNTGLPPGHTGELFF | TGTGCCAGCAGCCAAGGAAATACGGGACTCCCCCCAGGTCACACCGGGGAGCTGTTTTTT
many | TRBJ2-1 | TRBV6-5 | TRBD1 | CASSSKGAGEQFF | TGTGCCAGCAGTTCCAAGGGGGCGGGTGAGCAGTTCTTC
. | TRBJ2-7 | TRBV29-1 | . | CSVGSQGRYEQYF | TGCAGCGTTGGATCCCAGGGGCGGTACGAGCAGTACTTC
few | TRBJ1-2 | TRBV7-3 | . | CASSPVRERGYTF | TGTGCCAGCAGCCCCGTCAGGGAACGAGGCTACACCTTC
. | TRBJ2-2 | TRBV5-1 | TRBD1 | CASSSRQGATGELFF | TGCGCCAGCAGCAGCAGACAGGGGGCGACCGGGGAGCTGTTTTTT
. | TRBJ2-3 | TRBV6-2/TRBV6-3 | . | CASWSAGYTDTQYF | TGTGCCAGCTGGAGCGCGGGCTACACAGATACGCAGTATTTT
. | TRBJ1-1 | TRBV18 | TRBD1 | CASSRTGGAEAFF | TGTGCCAGCTCACGGACAGGGGGAGCTGAAGCTTTCTTT
many | TRBJ1-1 | TRBV7-6 | . | CASSLGEGTEAFF | TGTGCCAGCAGCTTAGGGGAGGGCACTGAAGCTTTCTTT
. | TRBJ1-2 | TRBV6-1 | . | CASTLGGGSYGYTF | TGTGCCAGCACCCTAGGGGGGGGAAGCTATGGCTACACCTTC
. | TRBJ2-1 | TRBV29-1 | . | CSSAGQIYNEQFF | TGCAGCTCCGCCGGACAGATCTACAATGAGCAGTTCTTC
many | TRBJ2-6 | TRBV20-1 | TRBD1 | CSARESGQGASGANVLTF | TGCAGTGCTAGAGAGTCTGGACAGGGGGCGTCTGGGGCCAACGTCCTGACTTTC
. | TRBJ2-1 | TRBV7-3 | . | CASSSRPGYNEQFF | TGTGCCAGCAGCTCCCGACCAGGATACAATGAGCAGTTCTTC
many | TRBJ1-5 | TRBV4-3 | . | CASSQDAGTNQPQHF | TGCGCCAGCAGCCAAGATGCCGGGACCAATCAGCCCCAGCATTTT
. | TRBJ2-2 | TRBV3-1 | TRBD2 | CASSPTGLANTGELFF | TGTGCCAGCAGCCCGACGGGACTAGCTAACACCGGGGAGCTGTTTTTT
. | TRBJ2-1 | TRBV7-3 | . | CASSPNKQGNEQFF | TGTGCCAGCAGCCCCAATAAGCAGGGCAATGAGCAGTTCTTC
. | TRBJ2-2 | TRBV6-1 | . | CASRLSQGSGELFF | TGTGCCAGCAGACTCTCTCAGGGGTCCGGGGAGCTGTTTTTT
. | TRBJ2-7 | TRBV20-1 | TRBD2 | CSAPSTSSGEQYF | TGCAGTGCCCCCTCGACTAGCTCGGGCGAGCAGTACTTC
few | TRBJ2-3 | TRBV6-4 | TRBD1 | CASSRTKLGGSADTQYF | TGTGCCAGCAGTCGCACCAAACTAGGGGGCTCCGCAGATACGCAGTATTTT
many | TRBJ1-5 | TRBV7-2 | . | CASSLALGGNQPQHF | TGTGCCAGCAGCTTAGCGCTTGGGGGGAATCAGCCCCAGCATTTT
. | TRBJ2-1 | TRBV11-3 | . | CASSFDYNEQFF | TGTGCCAGCAGCTTTGACTACAATGAGCAGTTCTTC
. | TRBJ2-5 | TRBV4-2 | . | CASSPLLVGETQYF | TGTGCCAGCAGCCCATTACTAGTAGGAGAGACCCAGTACTTC